Listed below are T cell receptor beta chains from one sample, sequenced in a study of OX40 agonist ivuxolimab in advanced cancers. Sequencing used immunoSEQ multiplex PCR; TCRdb keeps in-frame clones, though not all of them. The sample shows approximately 84,000 clones, about 88% of them seen only once. Sequences were derived from CD4+ or CD8+ T cells sorted from blood, sampled in a trial of the OX40 agonist ivuxolimab. These receptors were collected from an adult with an advanced solid tumor such as melanoma, head and neck, liver or kidney cancer. The conserved cysteine and the conserved F or W are not part of the CDR3 here.

>TRBJ1-1|TRBV7-9
ASSSGQGSTEAF
>TRBJ2-3|TRBV7-3
ASSLGLAGADTQY
>TRBJ2-5|TRBV14
ASTPSVQGAGETQY
>TRBJ1-2|TRBV28
ASSGGASYGYT
>TRBJ1-2|TRBV28
AIPKQDRGQSDYGYT
>TRBJ1-1|TRBV7-9
ASSPEITSTEAF
>TRBJ1-2|TRBV7-3
ASKRDRADYGYT
>TRBJ2-5|TRBV28
AIREGGGPQETQY
>TRBJ1-6|TRBV10-2
ASSERPGGWDSPLH
>TRBJ2-7|TRBV27
ASSRRTGTSGRAPYEQY
>TRBJ1-2|TRBV5-1
ASSFPQGNGYT
>TRBJ1-3|TRBV7-6
ASSLGPNSGNTIY
>TRBJ2-5|TRBV28
ASQVQETQY
>TRBJ1-2|TRBV5-1
ASSLGDGYGYT
>TRBJ1-3|TRBV27
ASSLSTGGIGGNTIY
>TRBJ1-5|TRBV27
ASSLGGIQPQH
>TRBJ1-2|TRBV4-2
ASAGYGGYT
>TRBJ1-6|TRBV5-6
ASSFDSGGKNSPLH
>TRBJ1-6|TRBV4-1
ASSHPSRRVRDNSPLH
>TRBJ2-5|TRBV28
ASLVAGGNGETQY
>TRBJ2-3|TRBV7-2
ASSLGGTDTQY
>TRBJ2-1|TRBV2
ASSLGEGLQF
>TRBJ2-5|TRBV10-3
AINRDFQETQY
>TRBJ2-3|TRBV7-3
ASSLKGGGAADTQY
>TRBJ2-7|TRBV6-5
ATGGRKPSYEQY
>TRBJ2-7|TRBV29-1
SVGNRLTYEQY
>TRBJ2-1|TRBV9
ASSARSYNEQF
>TRBJ1-1|TRBV11-2
ASSLAVAGGTEAF
>TRBJ2-1|TRBV7-9
ASSPTPGTRNNEQF
>TRBJ2-5|TRBV11-2
ASSTHRGKEETQY
>TRBJ1-1|TRBV18
ASSPLGGYTEAF
>TRBJ2-4|TRBV29-1
SAEGGNIQY
>TRBJ2-6|TRBV5-6
ASSLGLSGANVLT
>TRBJ2-1|TRBV20-1
RGANYNEQF
>TRBJ1-1|TRBV4-2
ASSQGSVPSGIEAF
>TRBJ1-2|TRBV18
ASSGSGQFGYGYT
>TRBJ2-2|TRBV6-5
ASSNTPGQPGELF
>TRBJ2-1|TRBV9
ASSGILGKELHNEQF
>TRBJ1-3|TRBV5-1
ASSAGTGGNTIY
>TRBJ2-5|TRBV19
ASSTADQETQY
>TRBJ1-2|TRBV6-5
ASSPSRARGYT
>TRBJ2-3|TRBV4-1
ASSPRIGGSVTDTQY
>TRBJ2-7|TRBV10-2
ASSPKQWHPETDEQY
>TRBJ2-6|TRBV6-5
ASSYRSGANVLT
>TRBJ2-5|TRBV7-9
ASSLTQGAGETQY
>TRBJ1-1|TRBV2
ASSDSAGSLSNTEAF
>TRBJ1-2|TRBV5-6
ASTVEKSPYGYT
>TRBJ2-3|TRBV29-1
SVRTGTSTDTQY
>TRBJ2-3|TRBV5-4
ASSLAARTDTQY
>TRBJ1-3|TRBV7-2
ASSSRGGNTIY
>TRBJ2-1|TRBV10-1
ASSEQGGYNEQF
>TRBJ2-5|TRBV30
AWSVGTAGTQY
>TRBJ2-3|TRBV19
ASSTTGFITDTQY
>TRBJ2-5|TRBV11-2
ASSFGTGGAETQY
>TRBJ1-5|TRBV4-1
ASSQEGSLQQPQH
>TRBJ1-5|TRBV2
ASSSGTGRQPQH
>TRBJ1-5|TRBV27
ASRLSLYQPQH